One sample yielded the 18 T cell receptor beta chains listed below, sequenced in a study of T cell changes during pregnancy in multiple sclerosis. Libraries were prepared by immunoSEQ multiplex PCR; TCRdb keeps only in-frame clonotypes and omits some of them. The data hold approximately 59,000 clones, with about 90% observed a single time. The source material was peripheral blood, sampled in the third trimester of pregnancy. The receptors were gathered from a female donor in good health, enrolled as a control in a pregnancy study.

V gene TRBV5-6 combines with J gene TRBJ2-1; a possible D gene is TRBD2 (5 bases). The germline V gene encodes CDR1 SGHDT and CDR2 YYEEEE. The length of the CDR3 is 13 residues. Trimming removed 0 bases at V and 7 bases at J, with 8 bases between. CDR3 in DNA: TGTGCCAGCAGCTTGGTCCGGGGTAATGAGCAGTTCTTC. Its translation: CASSLVRGNEQFF. The full variable domain, with the rest looked up from reference TRBV5-6 and TRBJ2-1, is DAGVTQSPTHLIKTRGQQVTLRCSPKSGHDTVSWYQQALGQGPQFIFQYYEEEERQRGNFPDRFSGHQFPNYSSELNVNALLLGDSALYLCASSLVRGNEQFFGPGTRLTVL.

In its sample, this clone was seen once. The chain couples TRBV4-3 to TRBJ1-2; D unresolved. This CDR3 has 15 amino acids. Germline-derived CDR1 and CDR2 are LGHNA and YSLEER. V lost 1 base and J 0 bases, leaving 9 bases between the germline ends. CDR3 protein: CASSQGAGANYGYTF. CDR3 coding DNA: TGCGCCAGCAGCCAAGGTGCCGGGGCTAACTATGGCTACACCTTC.

The chain links TRBV19 to TRBJ1-3; no firm D call. Germline V gene sequence: CDR1 LNHDA, CDR2 SQIVND (reference sequence). The CDR3 loop spans 14 amino acids. V was clipped by 8 bases and J by 0 bases, with 11 bases between them. CDR3 region: CASSVLLSGNTIYF. The DNA for the CDR3 is TGTGCCAGTTCGGTCCTCCTCTCTGGAAACACCATATATTTT.

This chain links TRBV28 with TRBJ1-5; tentatively, D is TRBD1 (6 bases). The CDR3 is 13 residues long. Per the germline V gene, CDR1 is MDHEN and CDR2 is SYDVKM. The V end lost 10 bases, the J end lost 4 bases, and 14 bases lay between the germline ends. The CDR3 coding sequence is TGTGCCACCTCCTACAGGGCTAATCAGCCCCAGCATTTT. Translating it yields CATSYRANQPQHF.

The chain couples TRBV7-9 to TRBJ1-2; the match to TRBD1 covers 9 bases. V lost 1 base, J lost 5 bases, and 5 bases stayed unmatched. Germline assignment: CDR1 SEHNR and CDR2 FQNEAQ (reference sequence). This CDR3 has 15 residues. This CDR3 is CASSLGDRVLYGYTF. The CDR3 DNA follows: TGTGCCAGCAGCTTAGGGGACAGGGTGTTGTATGGCTACACCTTC.

The gene calls are TRBV9 and TRBJ1-6; D remains unclear. The ends were cut back, 3 bases at V and 7 bases at J, with 11 bases in the middle. This CDR3 region has 14 residues. Germline lookup yields CDR1 SGDLS and CDR2 YYNGEE. The CDR3 sequence: CASSESGSNSPLHF. The CDR3, as DNA: TGTGCCAGCAGCGAGTCGGGTTCCAATTCACCCCTCCACTTT. The full variable domain, with the rest looked up from reference TRBV9 and TRBJ1-6, is DSGVTQTPKHLITATGQRVTLRCSPRSGDLSVYWYQQSLDQGLQFLIQYYNGEERAKGNILERFSAQQFPDLHSELNLSSLELGDSALYFCASSESGSNSPLHFGNGTRLTVT.

The chain links TRBV5-1 to TRBJ1-4, with D uncertain. CDR3 size: 16 residues. Germline CDR1 reads SGHRS; CDR2 reads YFSETQ. The V end lost 3 bases, the J end lost 0 bases, and 12 bases lay between the germline ends. The CDR3 loop is CASSSNQAATNEKLFF. The CDR3 nucleotides read TGCGCCAGCAGCTCCAACCAAGCTGCAACTAATGAAAAACTGTTTTTT.

The chain has TRBV6-5 and TRBJ1-5, with D perhaps matching TRBD1 (5 bases). The CDR3 consists of 14 residues. V lost 2 bases to trimming and J lost 9 bases, with 14 bases between them. The V gene's germline CDR1 is MNHEY and CDR2 SVGAGI. The chain's CDR3 is CASSYGGGAWPQHF. The CDR3 bases are TGTGCCAGCAGTTACGGGGGGGGTGCCTGGCCCCAGCATTTT.

This chain uses TRBV10-3 with TRBJ2-5; possibly TRBD1 for D (5 bases). V shed 6 bases and J shed 2 bases, with 10 bases lying between them. The germline V gene has CDR1 ENHRY and CDR2 SYGVKD. CDR3 length: 13 residues. The CDR3 nucleotides read TGTGCCATCAGGCCGACAGTTCAAGAGACCCAGTACTTC. It codes for CAIRPTVQETQYF.

V and J are TRBV12-5 and TRBJ1-2; 8 nucleotides align to TRBD1. The CDR3 length is 14 residues. Unmatched junction bases numbered 4, after V lost 7 bases and J lost 0 bases. The germline V gene has CDR1 LGHNT and CDR2 FRNRAP. This CDR3 is CASDGQGANYGYTF. CDR3 coding DNA: TGTGCTAGTGATGGACAGGGAGCTAACTATGGCTACACCTTC.

The chain is built from TRBV5-6 and TRBJ1-1; unclear D gene. The CDR3 runs to 12 residues. V was pared by 4 bases and J by 8 bases, with 12 bases between. Per the germline V gene, CDR1 is SGHDT and CDR2 is YYEEEE. The CDR3 reads CASSPIGREAFF. In nucleotides, the CDR3 is TGTGCCAGCAGCCCAATCGGGAGGGAAGCTTTCTTT.

The chain links TRBV7-2 to TRBJ2-3, with no clear D. This CDR3 spans 13 amino acids. The V end lost 3 bases, the J end lost 0 bases, and 4 bases lay between the germline ends. Germline CDR1 reads SGHTA; CDR2 reads FQGNSA. The DNA for the CDR3 is TGTGCCAGCAGCTTGTCTAGCACAGATACGCAGTATTTT. Amino acid sequence: CASSLSSTDTQYF.

The chain uses TRBV7-2 and TRBJ2-3; D unclear. The CDR3 runs to 12 residues. V was cut by 5 bases and J by 4 bases, with 7 bases left in between. Germline V gene sequence: CDR1 SGHTA, CDR2 FQGNSA. DNA for the CDR3: TGTGCCAGCAGCCCCTACTCAGATACGCAGTATTTT. Translated, it gives CASSPYSDTQYF.

J is TRBJ2-6 and V is TRBV7-9; no clear D gene. Germline V CDR1 and CDR2: SEHNR, FQNEAQ (reference sequence). V was shortened by 8 bases and J by 4 bases, with 9 bases between the two germline ends. CDR3 length: 13 residues. Here the CDR3 reads CASGSAGANVLTF. Written as DNA, the CDR3 is TGTGCCAGCGGATCAGCGGGGGCCAACGTCCTGACTTTC.

As for this clone: The DNA is omitted, as the CDR3 cannot be located on it reliably, and the CDR3 follows TCRdb's listing. V is TRBV28 and J is TRBJ2-2; the table's D call, TRBD2, was not checked against the DNA. Both ends counted, the CDR3 spans 16 residues. CDR1 and CDR2 from the germline V gene are MDHEN and SYDVKM. The CDR3 is CASSSSGGALVGELFF.

The chain recombines TRBV7-3 with TRBJ1-1, with D possibly matching TRBD1 (5 bases). The CDR3 is 15 residues long. CDR1 is SGHTA and CDR2 is FQGTGA in the germline V gene. V gave up 4 bases and J gave up 2 bases, with 14 bases separating them. The CDR3 DNA follows: TGTGCCAGCAGCTCCCAGGGAGGGGCTAACACTGAAGCTTTCTTT. Translation gives CASSSQGGANTEAFF.

The chain uses TRBV4-3 and TRBJ2-2, with D maybe TRBD2 (6 bases). The germline CDR1 and CDR2 sequences are LGHNA and YSLEER. V dropped 1 base and J dropped 6 bases, with 12 bases sitting between them. CDR3 length: 15 residues. CDR3 in DNA: TGCGCCAGCAGCCAAGGGGTGAGACTAGCCGGGGAGCTGTTTTTT. Its translation: CASSQGVRLAGELFF.

The gene calls are TRBV4-2 and TRBJ2-5; D not resolved. V shed 4 bases and J shed 0 bases, with 3 bases lying between them. Germline CDR1 reads LGHNA; CDR2 reads YNFKEQ. The CDR3 extends over 12 amino acids. This chain's CDR3 is CASSPNQETQYF. CDR3 DNA sequence: TGTGCCAGCAGCCCCAACCAAGAGACCCAGTACTTC.